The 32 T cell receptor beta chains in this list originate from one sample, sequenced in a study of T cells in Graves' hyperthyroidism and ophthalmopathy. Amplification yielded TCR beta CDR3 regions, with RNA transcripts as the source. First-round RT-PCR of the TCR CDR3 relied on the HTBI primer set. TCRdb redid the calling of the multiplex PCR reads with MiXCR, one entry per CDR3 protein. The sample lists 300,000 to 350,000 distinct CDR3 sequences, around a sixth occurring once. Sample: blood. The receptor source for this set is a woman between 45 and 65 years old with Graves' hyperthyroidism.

The CDR3 nucleotides read TGTGCCATCAGTGCCTCGGCACAGGCGGTCTCTGGAAACACCATATATTTT. It codes for CAISASAQAVSGNTIYF. The chain carries TRBV10-3 and TRBJ1-3; possibly TRBD1 for D (5 bases). Germline lookup yields CDR1 ENHRY and CDR2 SYGVKD. This CDR3 has 17 amino acids. Trimming cost V 4 bases and J 0 bases, with 16 bases left between them.

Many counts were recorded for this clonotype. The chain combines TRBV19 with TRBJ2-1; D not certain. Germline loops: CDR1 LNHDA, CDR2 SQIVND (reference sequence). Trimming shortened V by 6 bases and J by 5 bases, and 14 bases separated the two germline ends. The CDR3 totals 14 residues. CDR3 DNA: TGTGCCAGTAGCCTCCTCTCCCGCGACAATGAGCAGTTCTTC. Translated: CASSLLSRDNEQFF.

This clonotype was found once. DNA for the CDR3: TGTGCCAGTAGTATAGCTAGCGGGGGAGCCGGGGAGCTGTTTTTT. It specifies CASSIASGGAGELFF. The rearrangement uses TRBV19 and TRBJ2-2; 10 positions agree with TRBD2. The CDR3 consists of 15 residues. Germline CDR1 and CDR2: LNHDA and SQIVND (reference sequence). Trimming at V came to 1 base and at J to 6 bases, leaving 2 bases not matched to a gene.

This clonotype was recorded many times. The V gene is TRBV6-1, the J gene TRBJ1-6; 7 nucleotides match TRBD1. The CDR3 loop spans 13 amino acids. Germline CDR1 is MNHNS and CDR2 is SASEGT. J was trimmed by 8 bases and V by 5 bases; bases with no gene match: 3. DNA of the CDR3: TGTGCCAGCAGTTTCCAGGGGGATTCACCCCTCCACTTT. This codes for CASSFQGDSPLHF.

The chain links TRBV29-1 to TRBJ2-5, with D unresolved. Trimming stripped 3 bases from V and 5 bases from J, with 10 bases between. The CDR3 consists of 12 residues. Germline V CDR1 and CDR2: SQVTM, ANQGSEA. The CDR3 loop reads CSVDTAEETQYF. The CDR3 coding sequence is TGCAGCGTTGATACGGCGGAGGAGACCCAGTACTTC.

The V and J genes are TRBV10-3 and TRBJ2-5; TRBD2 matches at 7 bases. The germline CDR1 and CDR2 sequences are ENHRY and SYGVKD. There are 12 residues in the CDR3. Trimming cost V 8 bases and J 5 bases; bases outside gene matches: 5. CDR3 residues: CAIGLDKETQYF. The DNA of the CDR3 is TGTGCCATCGGACTAGATAAGGAGACCCAGTACTTC.

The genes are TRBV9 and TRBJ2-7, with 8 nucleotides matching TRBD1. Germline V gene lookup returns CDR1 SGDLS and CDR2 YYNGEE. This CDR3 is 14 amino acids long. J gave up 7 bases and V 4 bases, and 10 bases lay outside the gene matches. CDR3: CASSPRQGNGEQYF. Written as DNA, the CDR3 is TGTGCCAGCAGCCCCCGACAGGGGAACGGTGAGCAGTACTTC.

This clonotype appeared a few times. This CDR3 reads CASRGQGGGREQYV. CDR3 in DNA: TGTGCCAGCCGAGGACAGGGAGGAGGACGCGAGCAGTACGTC. This chain joins TRBV6-2 or TRBV6-3 and TRBJ2-7; TRBD1 matches at 8 bases. The CDR3 is 14 amino acids. CDR1 MNHEY and CDR2 SVGEGT come from the germline V gene. V dropped 8 bases and J dropped 6; count of bases not matched to a gene: 12.

The CDR3 loop reads CASSARDETNTGELFF. The CDR3 nucleotides read TGTGCCAGCAGCGCCCGCGACGAGACGAACACCGGGGAGCTGTTTTTT. The genes are TRBV7-9 and TRBJ2-2; D gene ambiguous. Germline assignment: CDR1 SEHNR and CDR2 FQNEAQ (reference sequence). The CDR3 length is 16 residues. The V end lost 5 bases, the J end lost 0 bases, and 13 bases lay between the germline ends. Full variable domain (outside the CDR3, taken from reference TRBV7-9 and TRBJ2-2): DTGVSQNPRHKITKRGQNVTFRCDPISEHNRLYWYRQTLGQGPEFLTYFQNEAQLEKSRLLSDRFSAERPKGSFSTLEIQRTEQGDSAMYLCASSARDETNTGELFFGEGSRLTVL.

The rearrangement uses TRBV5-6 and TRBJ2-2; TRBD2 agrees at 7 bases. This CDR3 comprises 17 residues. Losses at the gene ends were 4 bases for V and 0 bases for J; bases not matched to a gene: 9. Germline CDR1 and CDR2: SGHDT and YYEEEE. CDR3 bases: TGTGCCAGCAGCCCCCAGTCTCGGGGGGCGAACACCGGGGAGCTGTTTTTT. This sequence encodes CASSPQSRGANTGELFF. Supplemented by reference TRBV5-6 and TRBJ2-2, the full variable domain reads DAGVTQSPTHLIKTRGQQVTLRCSPKSGHDTVSWYQQALGQGPQFIFQYYEEEERQRGNFPDRFSGHQFPNYSSELNVNALLLGDSALYLCASSPQSRGANTGELFFGEGSRLTVL.

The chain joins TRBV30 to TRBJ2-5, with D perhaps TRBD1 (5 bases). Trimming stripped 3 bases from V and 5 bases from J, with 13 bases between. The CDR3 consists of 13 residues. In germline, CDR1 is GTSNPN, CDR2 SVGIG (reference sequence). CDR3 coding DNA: TGTGCCTGGAGCTTATCTGGGGCGGAGACCCAGTACTTC. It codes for CAWSLSGAETQYF.

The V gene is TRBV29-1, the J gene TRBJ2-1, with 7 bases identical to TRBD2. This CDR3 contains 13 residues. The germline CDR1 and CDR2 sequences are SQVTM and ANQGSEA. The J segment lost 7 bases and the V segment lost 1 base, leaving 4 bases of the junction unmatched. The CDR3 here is CSVEGPGGNEQFF. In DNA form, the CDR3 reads TGCAGCGTTGAAGGACCCGGGGGGAATGAGCAGTTCTTC.

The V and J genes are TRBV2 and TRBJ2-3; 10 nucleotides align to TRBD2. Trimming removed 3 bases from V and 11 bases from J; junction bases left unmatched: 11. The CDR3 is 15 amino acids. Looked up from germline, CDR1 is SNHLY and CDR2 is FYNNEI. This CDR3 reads CASSERLAGLRGQYF. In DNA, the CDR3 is TGTGCCAGCAGTGAGCGACTAGCGGGTCTGAGGGGGCAGTATTTT.

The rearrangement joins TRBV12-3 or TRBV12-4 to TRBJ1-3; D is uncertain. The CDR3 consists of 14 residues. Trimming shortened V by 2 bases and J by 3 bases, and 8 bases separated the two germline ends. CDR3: CASSLREFGNTIYF. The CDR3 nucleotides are TGTGCCAGCAGTTTAAGGGAGTTTGGAAACACCATATATTTT.

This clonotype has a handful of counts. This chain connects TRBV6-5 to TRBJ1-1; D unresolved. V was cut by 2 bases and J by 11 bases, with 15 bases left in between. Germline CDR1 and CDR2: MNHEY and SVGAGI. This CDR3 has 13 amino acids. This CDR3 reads CASSYGETAGAFF. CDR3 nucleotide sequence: TGTGCCAGCAGTTACGGGGAAACTGCGGGGGCTTTCTTT.

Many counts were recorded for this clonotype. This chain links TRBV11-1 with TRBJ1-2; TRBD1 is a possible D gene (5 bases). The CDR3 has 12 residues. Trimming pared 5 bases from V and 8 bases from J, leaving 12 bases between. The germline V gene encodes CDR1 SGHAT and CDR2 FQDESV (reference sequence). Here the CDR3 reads CASSAEGDGYTF. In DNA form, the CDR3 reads TGTGCCAGCAGCGCGGAAGGGGACGGCTACACCTTC.

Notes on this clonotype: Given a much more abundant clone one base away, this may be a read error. CDR3 bases: TGCGCCAGCAGCTTGGTAGACAGGAACACTGAAGCTCTCTTT. This translates into CASSLVDRNTEALF. The chain links TRBV5-1 to TRBJ1-1, with D maybe TRBD1 (6 bases). Germline V gives CDR1 SGHRS, CDR2 YFSETQ. The CDR3 runs to 14 residues. The full variable domain, with the rest looked up from reference TRBV5-1 and TRBJ1-1, is KAGVTQTPRYLIKTRGQQVTLSCSPISGHRSVSWYQQTPGQGLQFLFEYFSETQRNKGNFPGRFSGRQFSNSRSEMNVSTLELGDSALYLCASSLVDRNTEALFGQGTRLTVV.

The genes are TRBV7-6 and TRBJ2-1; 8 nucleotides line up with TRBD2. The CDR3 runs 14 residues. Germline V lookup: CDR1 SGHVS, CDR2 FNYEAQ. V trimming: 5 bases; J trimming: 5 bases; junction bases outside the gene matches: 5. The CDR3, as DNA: TGTGCCAGCAGCCAACGCGGGGGGCACAATGAGCAGTTCTTC. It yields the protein CASSQRGGHNEQFF.

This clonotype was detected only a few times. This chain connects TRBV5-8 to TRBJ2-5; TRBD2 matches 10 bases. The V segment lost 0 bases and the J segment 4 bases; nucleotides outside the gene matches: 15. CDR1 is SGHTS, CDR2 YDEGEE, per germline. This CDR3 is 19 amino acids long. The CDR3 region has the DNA TGTGCCAGCAGCTTGGCACGACACTCTATAGCGGGAGGCGGAGAGACCCAGTACTTC. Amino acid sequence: CASSLARHSIAGGGETQYF. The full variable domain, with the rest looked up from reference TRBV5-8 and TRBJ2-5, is EAGVTQSPTHLIKTRGQQATLRCSPISGHTSVYWYQQALGLGLQFLLWYDEGEERNRGNFPPRFSGRQFPNYSSELNVNALELEDSALYLCASSLARHSIAGGGETQYFGPGTRLLVL.

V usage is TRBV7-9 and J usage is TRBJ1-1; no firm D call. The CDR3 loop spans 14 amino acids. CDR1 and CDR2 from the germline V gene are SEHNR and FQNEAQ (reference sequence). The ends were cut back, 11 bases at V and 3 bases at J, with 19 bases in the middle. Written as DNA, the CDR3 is TGTGCCTCCGTAAGGGCTCTGGCGGACACTGAAGCTTTCTTT. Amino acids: CASVRALADTEAFF. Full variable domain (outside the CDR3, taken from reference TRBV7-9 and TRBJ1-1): DTGVSQNPRHKITKRGQNVTFRCDPISEHNRLYWYRQTLGQGPEFLTYFQNEAQLEKSRLLSDRFSAERPKGSFSTLEIQRTEQGDSAMYLCASVRALADTEAFFGQGTRLTVV.

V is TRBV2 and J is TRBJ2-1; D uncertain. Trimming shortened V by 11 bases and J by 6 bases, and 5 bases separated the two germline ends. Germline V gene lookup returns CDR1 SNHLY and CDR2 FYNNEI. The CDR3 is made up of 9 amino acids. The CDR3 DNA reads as TGTGCCTTCTCCAATGAGCAGTTCTTC. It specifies CAFSNEQFF. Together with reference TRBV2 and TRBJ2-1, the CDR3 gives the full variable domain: EPEVTQTPSHQVTQMGQEVILRCVPISNHLYFYWYRQILGQKVEFLVSFYNNEISEKSEIFDDQFSVERPDGSNFTLKIRSTKLEDSAMYFCAFSNEQFFGPGTRLTVL.

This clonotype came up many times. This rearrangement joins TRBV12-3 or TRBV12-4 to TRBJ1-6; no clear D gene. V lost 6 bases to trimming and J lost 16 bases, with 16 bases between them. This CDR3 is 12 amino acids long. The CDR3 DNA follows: TGTGCCAGCAGACGGAGACCCGGGCCTCTCCACTTT. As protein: CASRRRPGPLHF.

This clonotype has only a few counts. The CDR3 is CASSQIRATGANVLTF. DNA for the CDR3: TGTGCCAGCAGCCAGATAAGGGCGACTGGGGCCAACGTCCTGACTTTC. The chain couples TRBV28 to TRBJ2-6; D not resolved. V was pared by 6 bases and J by 2 bases, with 14 bases between. The germline V gene has CDR1 MDHEN and CDR2 SYDVKM. This CDR3 region has 16 residues.

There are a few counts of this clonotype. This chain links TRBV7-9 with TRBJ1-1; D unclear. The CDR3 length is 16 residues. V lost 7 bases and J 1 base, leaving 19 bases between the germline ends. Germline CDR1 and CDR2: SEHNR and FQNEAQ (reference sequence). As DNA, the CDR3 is TGTGCCAGCACCCTTCGGGCTGGCGGCCGGAACACTGAAGCTTTCTTT. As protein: CASTLRAGGRNTEAFF.

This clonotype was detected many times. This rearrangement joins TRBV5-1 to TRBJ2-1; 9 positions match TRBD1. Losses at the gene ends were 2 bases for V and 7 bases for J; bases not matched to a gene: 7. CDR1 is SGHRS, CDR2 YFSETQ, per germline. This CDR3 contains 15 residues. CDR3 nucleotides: TGCGCCAGCAGCTTAGCCGGGACAGGGATGAATGAGCAGTTCTTC. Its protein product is CASSLAGTGMNEQFF.

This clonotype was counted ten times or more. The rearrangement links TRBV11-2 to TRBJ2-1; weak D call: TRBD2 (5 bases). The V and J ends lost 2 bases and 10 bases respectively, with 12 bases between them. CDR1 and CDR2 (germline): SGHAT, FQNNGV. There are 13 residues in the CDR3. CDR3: CASSLLPTTEQFF. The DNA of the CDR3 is TGTGCCAGCAGCTTATTGCCGACTACGGAGCAGTTCTTC.

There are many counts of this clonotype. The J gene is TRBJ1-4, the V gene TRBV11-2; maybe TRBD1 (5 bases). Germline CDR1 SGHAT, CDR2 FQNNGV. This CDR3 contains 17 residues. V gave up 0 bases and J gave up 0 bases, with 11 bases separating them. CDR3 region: CASSLEGALTTNEKLFF. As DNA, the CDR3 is TGTGCCAGCAGCTTAGAAGGGGCACTAACAACTAATGAAAAACTGTTTTTT.

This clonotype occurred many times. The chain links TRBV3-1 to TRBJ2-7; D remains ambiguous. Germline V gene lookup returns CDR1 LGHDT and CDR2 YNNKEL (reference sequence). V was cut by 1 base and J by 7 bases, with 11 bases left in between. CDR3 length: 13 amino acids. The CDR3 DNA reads TGTGCCAGCAGCCAAGGATTCCATGGGGAGCAGTACGTC. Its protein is CASSQGFHGEQYV.

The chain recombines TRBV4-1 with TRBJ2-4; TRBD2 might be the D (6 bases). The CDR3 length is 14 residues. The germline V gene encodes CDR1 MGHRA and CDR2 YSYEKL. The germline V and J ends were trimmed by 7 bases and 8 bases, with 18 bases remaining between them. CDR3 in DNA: TGCGCCAGCACGTCGGACTCCCCGGGGGACATTCAGTACTTC. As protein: CASTSDSPGDIQYF.

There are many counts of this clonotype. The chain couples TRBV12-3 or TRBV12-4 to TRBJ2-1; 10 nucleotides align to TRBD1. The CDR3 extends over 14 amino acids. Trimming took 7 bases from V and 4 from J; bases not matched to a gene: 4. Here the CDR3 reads CASIRDRGYNEQFF. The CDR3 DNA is TGTGCCAGCATCCGGGACAGGGGATACAATGAGCAGTTCTTC.

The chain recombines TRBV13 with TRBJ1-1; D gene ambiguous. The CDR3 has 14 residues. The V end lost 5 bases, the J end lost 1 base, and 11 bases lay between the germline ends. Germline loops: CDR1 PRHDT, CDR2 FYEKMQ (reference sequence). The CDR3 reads CASSDHSGNTEAFF. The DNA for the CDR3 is TGTGCCAGCAGCGACCACAGCGGGAACACTGAAGCTTTCTTT. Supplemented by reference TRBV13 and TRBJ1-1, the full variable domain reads AAGVIQSPRHLIKEKRETATLKCYPIPRHDTVYWYQQGPGQDPQFLISFYEKMQSDKGSIPDRFSAQQFSDYHSELNMSSLELGDSALYFCASSDHSGNTEAFFGQGTRLTVV.

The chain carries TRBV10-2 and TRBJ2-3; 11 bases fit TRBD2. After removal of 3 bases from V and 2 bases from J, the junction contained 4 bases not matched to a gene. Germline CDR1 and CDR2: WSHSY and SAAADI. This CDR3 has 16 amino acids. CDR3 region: CASSDPSGRSTDTQYF. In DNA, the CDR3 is TGCGCCAGCAGTGACCCTAGCGGGAGGTCCACAGATACGCAGTATTTT.